This T cell receptor (beta chain) came from a study of CD8+ T cells in alopecia areata. Turning to the study itself: The drug, oral tofacitinib, was given to treated patients at 5 to 10 mg twice daily. Points from the study as a whole: Numerous expanded lesional clones remained in scalp and blood during tofacitinib. Unlike in mice, where it was clearer, TCR sharing across patients was less clear, possibly HLA-related. Lesional tissue from the scalp (especially in alopecia totalis/universalis) showed higher clonality than normal scalp.

Treatment: oral pan-JAK inhibitor, 5-10 mg twice daily. Trimming removed 1 base from V and 2 bases from J, with 12 bases in between. This CDR3 contains 16 residues. CDR1 is LGHNA and CDR2 is YNFKEQ in the germline V gene. cDNA serving as the sequencing template came from extracted, reverse transcribed RNA. Here immunoSEQ multiplex PCR was the method, and the copy in TCRdb shows in-frame clones only, minus some. The sample shows fewer than 250,000 clones, under 70% of them seen only once. This clone was seen more than once but under ten times. Its cognate antigen is unknown. The source of this sequence is a human donor with alopecia areata. Sequenced here: CD4+ T cells sorted from blood, sampled at week 4, from a patient treated with tofacitinib. The V and J genes are TRBV4-2 and TRBJ2-1; D possibly corresponds to TRBD2 (5 bases). Here the CDR3 DNA reads TGTGCCAGCAGCCAAGGGCCGAGCGGCACCTACAATGAGCAGTTCTTC. Amino acids: CASSQGPSGTYNEQFF.